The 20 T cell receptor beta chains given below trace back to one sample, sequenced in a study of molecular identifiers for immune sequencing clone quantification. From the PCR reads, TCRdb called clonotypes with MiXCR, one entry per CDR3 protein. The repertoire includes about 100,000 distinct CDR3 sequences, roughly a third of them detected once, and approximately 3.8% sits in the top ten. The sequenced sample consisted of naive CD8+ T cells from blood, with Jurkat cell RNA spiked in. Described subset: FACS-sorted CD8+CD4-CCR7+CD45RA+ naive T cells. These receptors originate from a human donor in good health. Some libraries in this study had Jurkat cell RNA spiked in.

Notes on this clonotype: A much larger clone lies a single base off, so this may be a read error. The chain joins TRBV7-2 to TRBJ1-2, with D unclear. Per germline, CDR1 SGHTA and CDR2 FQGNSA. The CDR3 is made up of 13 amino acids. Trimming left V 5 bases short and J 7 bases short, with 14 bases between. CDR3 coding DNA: TGTGCCAGCAGCCCGACTGGGGTCTGTGGCTACACCTTC. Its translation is CASSPTGVCGYTF.

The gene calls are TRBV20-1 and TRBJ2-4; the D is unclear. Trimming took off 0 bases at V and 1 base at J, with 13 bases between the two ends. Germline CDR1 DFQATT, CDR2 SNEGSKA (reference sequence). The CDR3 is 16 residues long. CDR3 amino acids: CSARDFVGLAKNIQYF. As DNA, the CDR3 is TGCAGTGCTAGAGATTTTGTGGGCCTGGCCAAAAACATTCAGTACTTC.

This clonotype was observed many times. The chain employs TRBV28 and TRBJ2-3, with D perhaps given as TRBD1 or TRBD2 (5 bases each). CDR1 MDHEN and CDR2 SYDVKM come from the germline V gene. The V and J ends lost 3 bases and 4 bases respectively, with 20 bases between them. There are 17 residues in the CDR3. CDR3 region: CASSFSVRDGAADTQYF. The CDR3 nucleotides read TGTGCCAGCAGTTTTAGTGTTCGGGATGGGGCCGCAGATACGCAGTATTTT.

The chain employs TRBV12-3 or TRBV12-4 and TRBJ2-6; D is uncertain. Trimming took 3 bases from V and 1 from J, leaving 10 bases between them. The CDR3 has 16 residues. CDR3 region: CASSFRLPSGANVLTF. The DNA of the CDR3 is TGTGCCAGCAGTTTTCGTCTGCCATCTGGGGCCAACGTCCTGACTTTC.

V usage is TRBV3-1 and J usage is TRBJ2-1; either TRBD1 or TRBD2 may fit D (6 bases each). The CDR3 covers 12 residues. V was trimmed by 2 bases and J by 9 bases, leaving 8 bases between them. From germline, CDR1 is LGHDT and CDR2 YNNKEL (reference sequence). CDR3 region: CASSQKGGEQFF. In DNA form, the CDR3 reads TGTGCCAGCAGCCAAAAGGGGGGTGAGCAGTTCTTC.

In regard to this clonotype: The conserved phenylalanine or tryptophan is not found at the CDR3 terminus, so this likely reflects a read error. CDR3 nucleotide sequence: TGTGCCAGCGGTCCGACAGGGGAAGAGACCCAGTACCTC. It specifies CASGPTGEETQYL. This chain connects TRBV16 to TRBJ2-5; TRBD1 matches at 8 bases. The CDR3 extends over 13 amino acids. CDR1 is KGHSY and CDR2 is FQNENV in the germline V gene. The V gene end was trimmed by 8 bases and the J gene end by 3 bases; junction bases not matched to a gene: 5.

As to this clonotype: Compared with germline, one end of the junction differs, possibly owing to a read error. CDR3 protein: CACSTRSSFEQYF. CDR3 nucleotides: TGTGCCTGCAGCACCCGCTCCTCATTCGAGCAGTACTTC. The V call is TRBV11-2, the J call TRBJ2-7; no definite D call. The CDR3 length is 13 residues. CDR1 and CDR2 from the germline V gene are SGHAT and FQNNGV.

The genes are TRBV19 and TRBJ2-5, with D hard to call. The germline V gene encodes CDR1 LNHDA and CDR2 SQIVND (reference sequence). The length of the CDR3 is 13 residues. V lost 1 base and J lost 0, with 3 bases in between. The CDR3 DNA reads TGTGCCAGTAGTATAGTGGACCAAGAGACCCAGTACTTC. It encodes CASSIVDQETQYF.

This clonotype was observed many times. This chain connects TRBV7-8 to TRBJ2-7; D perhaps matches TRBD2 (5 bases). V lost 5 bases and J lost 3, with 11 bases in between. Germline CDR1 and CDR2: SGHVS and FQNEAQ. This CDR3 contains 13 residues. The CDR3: CASSPQADYEQYF. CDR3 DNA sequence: TGTGCCAGCAGCCCCCAAGCGGACTACGAGCAGTACTTC.

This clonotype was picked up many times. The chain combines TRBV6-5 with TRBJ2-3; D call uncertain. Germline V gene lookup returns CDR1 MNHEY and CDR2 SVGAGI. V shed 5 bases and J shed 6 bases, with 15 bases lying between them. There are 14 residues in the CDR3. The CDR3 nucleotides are TGTGCCAGCAGTGCAGCTTGGGCATCGGATACGCAGTATTTT. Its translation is CASSAAWASDTQYF.

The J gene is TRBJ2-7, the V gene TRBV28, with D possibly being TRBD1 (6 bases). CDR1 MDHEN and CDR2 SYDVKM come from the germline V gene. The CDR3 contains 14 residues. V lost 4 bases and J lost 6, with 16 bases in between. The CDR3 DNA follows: TGTGCCAGCAGTTCGGGACAAGGGGCGCGCGAGCAGTACTTC. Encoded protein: CASSSGQGAREQYF. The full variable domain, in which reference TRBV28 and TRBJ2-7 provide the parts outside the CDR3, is DVKVTQSSRYLVKRTGEKVFLECVQDMDHENMFWYRQDPGLGLRLIYFSYDVKMKEKGDIPEGYSVSREKKERFSLILESASTNQTSMYLCASSSGQGAREQYFGPGTRLTVT.

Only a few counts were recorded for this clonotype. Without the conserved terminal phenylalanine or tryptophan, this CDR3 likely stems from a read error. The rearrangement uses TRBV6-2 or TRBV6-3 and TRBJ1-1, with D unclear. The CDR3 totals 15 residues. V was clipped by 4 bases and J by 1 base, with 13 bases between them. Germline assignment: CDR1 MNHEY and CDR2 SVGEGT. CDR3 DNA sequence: TGTGCCAGCAGTTCAGGACGGAAAACGAACACTGAAGCTTTCCTT. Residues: CASSSGRKTNTEAFL.

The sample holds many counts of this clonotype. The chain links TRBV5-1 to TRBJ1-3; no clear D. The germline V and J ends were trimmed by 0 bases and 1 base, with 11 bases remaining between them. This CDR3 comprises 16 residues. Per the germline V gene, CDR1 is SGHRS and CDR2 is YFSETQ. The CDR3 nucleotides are TGCGCCAGCAGCTTGGACCTCCAATCTTCTGGAAACACCATATATTTT. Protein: CASSLDLQSSGNTIYF.

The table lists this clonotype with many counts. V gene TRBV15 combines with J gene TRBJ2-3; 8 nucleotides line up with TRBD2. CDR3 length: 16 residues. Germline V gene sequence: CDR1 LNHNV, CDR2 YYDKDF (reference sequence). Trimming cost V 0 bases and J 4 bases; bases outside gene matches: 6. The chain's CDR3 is CATSRDRGLDPDTQYF. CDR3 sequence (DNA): TGTGCCACCAGCAGAGATCGGGGACTAGACCCAGATACGCAGTATTTT.

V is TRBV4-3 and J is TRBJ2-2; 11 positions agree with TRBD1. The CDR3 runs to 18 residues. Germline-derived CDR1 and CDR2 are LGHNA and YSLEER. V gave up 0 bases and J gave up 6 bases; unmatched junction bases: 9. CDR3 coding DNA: TGCGCCAGCAGCCAAGACGCGATGGACAGGGGGCGCCCCGGGGAGCTGTTTTTT. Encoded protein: CASSQDAMDRGRPGELFF.

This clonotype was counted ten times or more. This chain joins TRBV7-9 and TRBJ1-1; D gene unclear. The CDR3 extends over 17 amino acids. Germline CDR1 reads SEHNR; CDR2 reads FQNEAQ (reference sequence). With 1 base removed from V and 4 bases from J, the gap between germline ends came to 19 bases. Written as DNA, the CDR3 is TGTGCCAGCAGCTTAGTCCTTGCAGGAGGACGAGGCACTGAAGCTTTCTTT. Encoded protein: CASSLVLAGGRGTEAFF.

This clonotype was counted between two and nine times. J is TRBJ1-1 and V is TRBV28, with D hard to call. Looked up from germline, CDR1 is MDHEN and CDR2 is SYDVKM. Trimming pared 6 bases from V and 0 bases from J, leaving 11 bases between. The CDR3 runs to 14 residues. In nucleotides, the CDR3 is TGTGCCAGCAGCATGTTCATTATGAACACTGAAGCTTTCTTT. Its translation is CASSMFIMNTEAFF.

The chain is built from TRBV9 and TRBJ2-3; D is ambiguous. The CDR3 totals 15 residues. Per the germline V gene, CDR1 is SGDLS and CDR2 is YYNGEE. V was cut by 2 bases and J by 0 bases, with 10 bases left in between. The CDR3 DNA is TGTGCCAGCAGCGTTGGAGCTTCTAGCACAGATACGCAGTATTTT. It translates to CASSVGASSTDTQYF.

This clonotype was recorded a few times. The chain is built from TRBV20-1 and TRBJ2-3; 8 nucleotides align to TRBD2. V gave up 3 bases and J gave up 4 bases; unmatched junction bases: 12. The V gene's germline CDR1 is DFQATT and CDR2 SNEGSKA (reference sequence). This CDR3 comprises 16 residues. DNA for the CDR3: TGCAGTGCTAGGGGGACTTTAGCGGGATCGGCAGATACGCAGTATTTT. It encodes CSARGTLAGSADTQYF.

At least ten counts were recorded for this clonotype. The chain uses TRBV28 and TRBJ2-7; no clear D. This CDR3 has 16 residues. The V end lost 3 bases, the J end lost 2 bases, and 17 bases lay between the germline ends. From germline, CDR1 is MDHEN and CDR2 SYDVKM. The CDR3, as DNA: TGTGCCAGCAGTTTCTTTGGGATTCTAGGGCCCTACGAGCAGTACTTC. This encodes CASSFFGILGPYEQYF.